This record concerns one T cell receptor beta chain sequence. Its specificity is unknown. The assay was immunoSEQ multiplex PCR, and TCRdb's table has in-frame clones only and misses some. The table lists about 93,000 clones, 90% to 95% of them singletons. Trimming removed 7 bases from V and 6 bases from J, with 17 bases in between. The CDR3 runs 14 residues. The germline CDR1 and CDR2 sequences are SGHTS and YDEGEE. The source of the sample is a study of graft-versus-host responses after intestinal transplantation. The TCR originated in a human donor who received an intestinal transplant. The chain is built from TRBV5-8 and TRBJ2-1; TRBD2 is a possible D gene (5 bases). The sample in question was unstimulated CD8+ T cells sorted from spleen or lymph node cells, obtained before intestinal transplant. CDR3 bases: TGTGCCAGCGACCGCCGGGCTAGCTCCAATGAGCAGTTCTTC. Translation: CASDRRASSNEQFF.